This entry lists 2 T cell receptor beta chains sequenced from one sample in a study of blood T cells in healthy people across ages. Combining a sample-barcoded 5' primer with a J-beta primer mix, a second PCR ran for about 7 to 12 cycles. Each CDR3 protein gets one entry after TCRdb re-called the 5' RACE reads with MiXCR. Of about 800,000 distinct CDR3 sequences listed, around 25% are singletons. A further study also used this sample, focusing on T cells of mothers and their children.

Input material: blood. The receptors were sampled from a boy younger than 18 in good health.

This clonotype showed up just a few times. The chain combines TRBV7-9 with TRBJ2-7, with 12 positions matching TRBD2. The trim removed 5 bases at V and 1 base at J, leaving 12 bases unmatched. The CDR3 is 18 amino acids. The germline gives CDR1 SEHNR, CDR2 FQNEAQ (reference sequence). The CDR3 DNA is TGTGCCAGCAGCCCGAGACTAGCGGGGGCCGTTCCTTCCTACGAGCAGTACTTC. Translated, it gives CASSPRLAGAVPSYEQYF.

This clonotype was observed a single time. The junction shows a germline mismatch at one end, possibly a read error. The chain uses TRBV20-1 and TRBJ2-7, with TRBD2 identical over 9 bases. CDR3 length: 15 amino acids. CDR1 is DFQATT and CDR2 is SNEGSKA in the germline V gene (reference sequence). CDR3 residues: CSDRDLAGSSYEQYF. The DNA for the CDR3 is TGCAGTGATAGAGATCTAGCGGGAAGCTCCTACGAGCAGTACTTC.